This entry lists 9 T cell receptor beta chains sequenced from one sample in a study of T cells in Graves' hyperthyroidism and ophthalmopathy (dated by TCRdb to the late 2010s). The library was built by means of multiplex PCR. Sequencing took place on an Illumina HiSeq 2000. Amplification of TCR beta CDR3 regions was carried out from RNA transcripts. The TCR CDR3 was subjected to a first round of RT-PCR using the HTBI primer set and the Qiagen OneStep RT-PCR kit. TCRdb applied fastp at Q25 and MiXCR to the public reads, then kept only in-frame beta chains. Rows matching on CDR3 protein sequence are summarized as one entry with the most common DNA and genes. This sample comprises 300,000 to 450,000 distinct CDR3 sequences, over 11% of them detected only once. The ten top clones hold approximately 10% of the sample. Sample: blood. The receptors here all came from a woman aged 55-70 years with Graves' hyperthyroidism.

The chain recombines TRBV19 with TRBJ2-7; 7 nucleotides agree with TRBD1. CDR1 is LNHDA and CDR2 is SQIVND in the germline V gene (reference sequence). This CDR3 is built from 14 residues. After removal of 6 bases from V and 1 base from J, the junction contained 6 bases not matched to a gene. The CDR3 bases are TGTGCCAGTAGAAGGGGGACAGAATCCTACGAGCAGTACTTC. It specifies CASRRGTESYEQYF.

The chain is built from TRBV6-8 and TRBJ2-3; a weak D match, TRBD2 (7 bases). Trimming removed 2 bases from V and 9 bases from J, with 21 bases in between. Germline-derived CDR1 and CDR2 are MNHGY and SAAAGT. This CDR3 has 16 residues. The CDR3 DNA reads as TGTGCCAGCAGTTACGGGGAGGGGGGACCCAGTGGCACGCAGTATTTT. As protein: CASSYGEGGPSGTQYF.

Regarding this clonotype: This clone may be a read error of a much larger clone one base away. The chain joins TRBV7-9 to TRBJ2-5, with D unresolved. In germline, CDR1 is SEHNR, CDR2 FQNEAQ (reference sequence). CDR3 size: 11 residues. V lost 1 base and J lost 7, with 4 bases in between. The CDR3 here is CASSLVGTQYF. The CDR3 DNA follows: TGTGCCAGCAGCTTAGTGGGGACCCAGTACTTC.

V and J are TRBV7-3 and TRBJ2-3; no clear D. This CDR3 has 13 residues. The germline V gene has CDR1 SGHTA and CDR2 FQGTGA. Trimming took off 6 bases at V and 2 bases at J, with 9 bases between the two ends. The CDR3 nucleotides read TGTGCCAGCAGGAGTAGGTCCACAGATACGCAGTATTTT. Its protein product is CASRSRSTDTQYF.

This clonotype has only a few counts. A read error may be the cause here, since a much bigger clone is one base away. This chain connects TRBV2 to TRBJ2-5, with a possible D match to TRBD2 (6 bases). Per the germline V gene, CDR1 is SNHLY and CDR2 is FYNNEI. The CDR3 extends over 14 amino acids. V was shortened by 5 bases and J by 4 bases, with 14 bases between the two germline ends. The CDR3 DNA reads as TGTGCCAGCAGTAACCGGGACGGGGGAGAGACCCAGTACTTC. Translated, it gives CASSNRDGGETQYF.

This clonotype occurred many times. This chain uses TRBV30 with TRBJ2-7, with 10 nucleotides matching TRBD2. Germline assignment: CDR1 GTSNPN and CDR2 SVGIG (reference sequence). The V and J ends lost 6 bases and 1 base, in that order; junction bases with no gene match: 3. This CDR3 comprises 13 residues. The CDR3 region is CACTSGASYEQYF. The CDR3 nucleotides read TGTGCCTGTACTAGCGGGGCTTCCTACGAGCAGTACTTC.

The CDR3 spells CAWSVTNTGELFF. As DNA, the CDR3 is TGTGCCTGGAGTGTAACTAACACCGGGGAGCTGTTTTTT. This chain connects TRBV30 to TRBJ2-2; D is uncertain. CDR1 is GTSNPN and CDR2 is SVGIG in the germline V gene (reference sequence). The CDR3 spans 13 residues. Trimming took off 0 bases at V and 2 bases at J, with 4 bases between the two ends.

The chain has TRBV15 and TRBJ2-5; possible D gene TRBD2, 5 bases. This CDR3 contains 15 residues. Deletions cut 0 bases from V and 5 bases from J, with 13 bases between. Germline V gene data show CDR1 as LNHNV and CDR2 as YYDKDF (reference sequence). Written as DNA, the CDR3 is TGTGCCACCAGCAGAGATCTCGGGGAAGGGGAGACCCAGTACTTC. It yields the protein CATSRDLGEGETQYF.

This clonotype was seen more than once but under ten times. The chain is built from TRBV6-2 or TRBV6-3 and TRBJ2-7; 10 nucleotides match TRBD1. Germline CDR1 is MNHEY and CDR2 is SVGEGT. V dropped 8 bases and J dropped 6; count of bases not matched to a gene: 13. This CDR3 contains 15 residues. The CDR3 loop is CASGGGGTGVFEQYF. CDR3 coding DNA: TGTGCCAGCGGCGGTGGGGGGACAGGGGTTTTCGAGCAGTACTTC.